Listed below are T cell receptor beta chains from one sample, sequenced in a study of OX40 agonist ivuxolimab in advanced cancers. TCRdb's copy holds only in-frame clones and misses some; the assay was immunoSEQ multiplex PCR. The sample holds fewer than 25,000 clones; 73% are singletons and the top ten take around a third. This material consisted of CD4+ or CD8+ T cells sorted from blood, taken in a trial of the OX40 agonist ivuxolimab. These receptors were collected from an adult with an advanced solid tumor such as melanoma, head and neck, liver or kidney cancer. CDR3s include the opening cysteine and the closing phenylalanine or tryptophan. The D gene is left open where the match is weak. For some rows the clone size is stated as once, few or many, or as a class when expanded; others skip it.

CDR3 protein: CASSLGAGARETQYF
CDR3 DNA: TGTGCCAGCAGCTTGGGGGCAGGGGCCAGGGAGACCCAGTACTTC
D gene: -
CDR3 length: 15
clone size: few
V gene: TRBV11-2
J gene: TRBJ2-5

CDR3 protein: CASSYSNEQYF
CDR3 DNA: TGTGCCAGCAGTTACTCGAACGAGCAGTACTTC
D gene: -
CDR3 length: 11
clone size: few
V gene: TRBV6-6
J gene: TRBJ2-7

CDR3 protein: CASSEWDSRETQYF
CDR3 DNA: TGTGCCAGCAGTGAATGGGACAGCCGAGAGACCCAGTACTTC
D gene: TRBD1
CDR3 length: 14
clone size: -
V gene: TRBV25-1
J gene: TRBJ2-5

CDR3 protein: CASSFGGNTDTQYF
CDR3 DNA: TGTGCCAGCAGTTTCGGCGGAAATACAGATACGCAGTATTTT
D gene: -
CDR3 length: 14
clone size: -
V gene: TRBV27
J gene: TRBJ2-3

CDR3 protein: CASSEDTALQYF
CDR3 DNA: TGTGCCAGCAGTGAGGACACCGCCCTGCAGTACTTC
D gene: -
CDR3 length: 12
clone size: -
V gene: TRBV2
J gene: TRBJ2-7

CDR3 protein: CASSGGQNYEQYF
CDR3 DNA: TGCGCCAGCAGTGGCGGCCAGAACTACGAGCAGTACTTC
D gene: -
CDR3 length: 13
clone size: -
V gene: TRBV10-1
J gene: TRBJ2-7

CDR3 protein: CASSYPSSGAGHEQFF
CDR3 DNA: TGTGCCAGCAGTTACCCTTCATCCGGGGCCGGCCATGAGCAGTTCTTC
D gene: -
CDR3 length: 16
clone size: few
V gene: TRBV6-6
J gene: TRBJ2-1

CDR3 protein: CASSLGGSRTEAFF
CDR3 DNA: TGCGCCAGCAGCTTGGGTGGGTCCCGGACTGAAGCTTTCTTT
D gene: -
CDR3 length: 14
clone size: -
V gene: TRBV5-1
J gene: TRBJ1-1

CDR3 protein: CASSEVGQGGVYGYTF
CDR3 DNA: TGTGCCAGCAGCGAAGTCGGACAGGGGGGTGTCTATGGCTACACCTTC
D gene: TRBD1
CDR3 length: 16
clone size: -
V gene: TRBV5-4
J gene: TRBJ1-2

CDR3 protein: CASIGTSGAETQYF
CDR3 DNA: TGTGCCAGCATCGGGACTAGCGGGGCAGAGACCCAGTACTTC
D gene: TRBD2
CDR3 length: 14
clone size: -
V gene: TRBV7-9
J gene: TRBJ2-5

CDR3 protein: CASSHTEASGMWYEQYF
CDR3 DNA: TGTGCCAGCAGCCACACTGAAGCTAGCGGGATGTGGTACGAGCAGTACTTC
D gene: TRBD2
CDR3 length: 17
clone size: -
V gene: TRBV4-2
J gene: TRBJ2-7

CDR3 protein: CASNAGTGRDEQYF
CDR3 DNA: TGTGCCAGCAACGCCGGGACAGGGAGAGACGAGCAGTACTTC
D gene: TRBD1
CDR3 length: 14
clone size: -
V gene: TRBV9
J gene: TRBJ2-7

CDR3 protein: CASSGTFNSNQPQHF
CDR3 DNA: TGTGCCAGTAGTGGGACATTCAATAGCAATCAGCCCCAGCATTTT
D gene: -
CDR3 length: 15
clone size: -
V gene: TRBV19
J gene: TRBJ1-5

CDR3 protein: CASSEWGYQETQYF
CDR3 DNA: TGTGCCAGCAGTGAATGGGGCTACCAAGAGACCCAGTACTTC
D gene: -
CDR3 length: 14
clone size: -
V gene: TRBV6-1
J gene: TRBJ2-5

CDR3 protein: CASSLTGLAGADTQYF
CDR3 DNA: TGTGCCAGCAGCCTAACGGGACTAGCGGGGGCGGATACGCAGTATTTT
D gene: TRBD2
CDR3 length: 16
clone size: -
V gene: TRBV6-6
J gene: TRBJ2-3

CDR3 protein: CASSPGTTGDYGYTF
CDR3 DNA: TGTGCCAGCAGTCCCGGGACAACCGGCGACTATGGCTACACCTTC
D gene: -
CDR3 length: 15
clone size: -
V gene: TRBV6-5
J gene: TRBJ1-2

CDR3 protein: CASTLWAVNTEAFF
CDR3 DNA: TGTGCCAGCACCCTATGGGCAGTGAACACTGAAGCTTTCTTT
D gene: -
CDR3 length: 14
clone size: -
V gene: TRBV6-1
J gene: TRBJ1-1

CDR3 protein: CASSLVAFNEQFF
CDR3 DNA: TGTGCCAGCAGCTTGGTGGCTTTTAATGAGCAGTTCTTC
D gene: -
CDR3 length: 13
clone size: -
V gene: TRBV5-4
J gene: TRBJ2-1

CDR3 protein: CASSPSPGVSGTGELFF
CDR3 DNA: TGTGCCAGCAGCCCCAGCCCCGGGGTTAGTGGCACCGGGGAGCTGTTTTTT
D gene: -
CDR3 length: 17
clone size: -
V gene: TRBV7-8
J gene: TRBJ2-2

CDR3 protein: CASSLGWTDTQYF
CDR3 DNA: TGTGCCAGCAGCCTCGGGTGGACAGATACGCAGTATTTT
D gene: -
CDR3 length: 13
clone size: -
V gene: TRBV7-2
J gene: TRBJ2-3

CDR3 protein: CASKGTPDTPGILTDTQYF
CDR3 DNA: TGTGCCAGTAAGGGGACTCCAGATACCCCGGGGATACTCACAGATACGCAGTATTTT
D gene: -
CDR3 length: 19
clone size: few
V gene: TRBV19
J gene: TRBJ2-3

CDR3 protein: CATSRIPGGGGPGGELFF
CDR3 DNA: TGTGCCACCAGCAGAATCCCTGGAGGGGGAGGGCCTGGCGGGGAGCTGTTTTTT
D gene: -
CDR3 length: 18
clone size: -
V gene: TRBV15
J gene: TRBJ2-2

CDR3 protein: CASSPGWDYGYTF
CDR3 DNA: TGCGCCAGCAGCCCTGGGTGGGACTACGGCTACACCTTC
D gene: -
CDR3 length: 13
clone size: large
V gene: TRBV5-1
J gene: TRBJ1-2

CDR3 protein: CASSYFGAGGYGYTF
CDR3 DNA: TGTGCCAGCAGCTACTTTGGGGCAGGGGGCTATGGCTACACCTTC
D gene: TRBD1
CDR3 length: 15
clone size: once
V gene: TRBV7-9
J gene: TRBJ1-2

CDR3 protein: CASSGLNTEAFF
CDR3 DNA: TGTGCCAGCAGCGGGCTGAACACTGAAGCTTTCTTT
D gene: -
CDR3 length: 12
clone size: -
V gene: TRBV7-9
J gene: TRBJ1-1

CDR3 protein: CASSHWGGSPFLAKNIQYF
CDR3 DNA: TGTGCCAGCAGTCACTGGGGGGGCTCTCCTTTTCTAGCCAAAAACATTCAGTACTTC
D gene: -
CDR3 length: 19
clone size: -
V gene: TRBV27
J gene: TRBJ2-4

CDR3 protein: CASSDSPGDHEQFF
CDR3 DNA: TGTGCCAGCAGTGACTCCCCGGGGGACCATGAGCAGTTCTTC
D gene: -
CDR3 length: 14
clone size: once
V gene: TRBV6-4
J gene: TRBJ2-1

CDR3 protein: CASSDRVNTGELFF
CDR3 DNA: TGTGCCAGCAGTGACAGGGTAAACACCGGGGAGCTGTTTTTT
D gene: -
CDR3 length: 14
clone size: few
V gene: TRBV2
J gene: TRBJ2-2

CDR3 protein: CASSEWGGRGETHEQFF
CDR3 DNA: TGCGCCAGCAGTGAGTGGGGAGGGAGGGGAGAAACCCATGAGCAGTTCTTC
D gene: TRBD2
CDR3 length: 17
clone size: -
V gene: TRBV10-1
J gene: TRBJ2-1

CDR3 protein: CASSLASAADTQYF
CDR3 DNA: TGTGCCAGCAGCTTGGCTTCCGCAGCAGATACGCAGTATTTT
D gene: -
CDR3 length: 14
clone size: few
V gene: TRBV5-5
J gene: TRBJ2-3

CDR3 protein: CASSVDWGTSANTGELFF
CDR3 DNA: TGTGCCAGCAGCGTAGATTGGGGCACTAGCGCGAACACCGGGGAGCTGTTTTTT
D gene: TRBD2
CDR3 length: 18
clone size: -
V gene: TRBV9
J gene: TRBJ2-2

CDR3 protein: CASSYAQRTGELFF
CDR3 DNA: TGTGCCAGCAGTTACGCGCAGAGGACCGGGGAGCTGTTTTTT
D gene: -
CDR3 length: 14
clone size: -
V gene: TRBV6-6
J gene: TRBJ2-2

CDR3 protein: CASSYDRENTEAFF
CDR3 DNA: TGTGCCAGCAGTTACGACAGAGAGAACACTGAAGCTTTCTTT
D gene: -
CDR3 length: 14
clone size: -
V gene: TRBV6-5
J gene: TRBJ1-1

CDR3 protein: CASSLGTAYQPQHF
CDR3 DNA: TGTGCCAGCAGCTTAGGGACAGCTTATCAGCCCCAGCATTTT
D gene: -
CDR3 length: 14
clone size: few
V gene: TRBV7-8
J gene: TRBJ1-5

CDR3 protein: CASSLDDSGGYTF
CDR3 DNA: TGCGCCAGCAGCTTAGACGACAGCGGGGGCTACACCTTC
D gene: -
CDR3 length: 13
clone size: -
V gene: TRBV5-1
J gene: TRBJ1-2

CDR3 protein: CASSQALGSYEGYF
CDR3 DNA: TGTGCCAGCAGCCAAGCCTTAGGTTCCTACGAGGGGTACTTC
D gene: -
CDR3 length: 14
clone size: -
V gene: TRBV4-2
J gene: TRBJ2-5

CDR3 protein: CASSEVPPTGDEQYF
CDR3 DNA: TGTGCCAGCAGTGAAGTCCCCCCCACAGGGGACGAGCAGTACTTC
D gene: TRBD1
CDR3 length: 15
clone size: -
V gene: TRBV6-1
J gene: TRBJ2-7

CDR3 protein: CASSVQGTEAFF
CDR3 DNA: TGTGCCAGCAGTGTCCAGGGGACTGAAGCTTTCTTT
D gene: -
CDR3 length: 12
clone size: -
V gene: TRBV25-1
J gene: TRBJ1-1

CDR3 protein: CASSLYLGSYNEQFF
CDR3 DNA: TGTGCCAGCAGTTTGTATCTTGGGTCCTACAATGAGCAGTTCTTC
D gene: -
CDR3 length: 15
clone size: -
V gene: TRBV28
J gene: TRBJ2-1

CDR3 protein: CASSETGSYNEQFF
CDR3 DNA: TGTGCCAGCAGCGAGACAGGGTCCTACAATGAGCAGTTCTTC
D gene: TRBD1
CDR3 length: 14
clone size: -
V gene: TRBV5-6
J gene: TRBJ2-1